This TCR beta chain comes out of a study of T-cell reconstitution after alpha-beta-depleted transplantation in children. Unique molecular identifiers were incorporated during preparation of the TCRbeta library. Via MiXCR, TCRdb re-called the PCR reads, giving one row per CDR3 protein. This table holds fewer than 700,000 distinct CDR3 sequences, more than 20% found once. The TCR was taken from a boy under two years old who had a stem cell transplant for acute myeloid leukemia, so the T cells may come from the graft donor. The sample was PBMCs, mostly from graft donor cells, taken 360 days after TCRalphabeta/CD19-depleted stem cell transplant.

The CDR3 sequence: CSAPLGQRDEQYF. CDR3 DNA sequence: TGCAGTGCTCCTCTTGGACAGAGAGACGAGCAGTACTTC. The rearrangement links TRBV20-1 to TRBJ2-7, with D possibly being TRBD1 (6 bases). The CDR3 totals 13 residues. Germline CDR1 reads DFQATT; CDR2 reads SNEGSKA (reference sequence). V lost 5 bases to trimming and J lost 5 bases, with 16 bases between them.